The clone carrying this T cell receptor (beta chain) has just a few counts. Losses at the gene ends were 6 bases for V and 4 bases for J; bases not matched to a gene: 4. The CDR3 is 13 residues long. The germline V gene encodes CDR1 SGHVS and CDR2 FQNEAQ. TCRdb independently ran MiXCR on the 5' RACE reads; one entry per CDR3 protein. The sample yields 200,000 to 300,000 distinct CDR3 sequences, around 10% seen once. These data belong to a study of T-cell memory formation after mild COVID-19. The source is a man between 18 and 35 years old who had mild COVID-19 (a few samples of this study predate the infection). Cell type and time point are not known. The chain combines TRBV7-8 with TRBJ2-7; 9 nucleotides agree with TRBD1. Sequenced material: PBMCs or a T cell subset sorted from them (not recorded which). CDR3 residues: CASSLQGAYEQYV. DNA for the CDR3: TGTGCCAGCAGTCTACAGGGGGCTTACGAGCAGTACGTC.